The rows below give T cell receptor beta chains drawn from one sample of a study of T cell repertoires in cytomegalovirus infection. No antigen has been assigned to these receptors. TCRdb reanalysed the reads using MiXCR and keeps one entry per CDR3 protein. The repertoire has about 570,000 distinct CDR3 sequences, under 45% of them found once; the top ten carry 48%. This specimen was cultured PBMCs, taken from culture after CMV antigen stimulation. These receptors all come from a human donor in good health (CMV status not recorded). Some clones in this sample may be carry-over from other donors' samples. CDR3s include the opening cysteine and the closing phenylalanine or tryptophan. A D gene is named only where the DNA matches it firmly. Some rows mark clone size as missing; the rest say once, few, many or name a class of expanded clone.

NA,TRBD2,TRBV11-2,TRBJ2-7,TGTGCCAGCAGCTTCATTAGCGGGGCCTACGAGCAGTACTTC,CASSFISGAYEQYF
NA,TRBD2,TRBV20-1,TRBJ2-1,TGCAGTGCACGGGACTACCGCCCCCTCTCCTACAATGAGCAGTTCTTC,CSARDYRPLSYNEQFF
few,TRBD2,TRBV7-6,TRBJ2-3,TGTGCCAGCAGCCCCCCCGGACTAGCGGGAGGGGGCGGCAGGCAGTATTTT,CASSPPGLAGGGGRQYF
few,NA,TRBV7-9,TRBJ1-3,TGTGCCAGCAGCACGCGACAGTCCTCTGGAAACACCATATATTTT,CASSTRQSSGNTIYF
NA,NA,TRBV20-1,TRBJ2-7,TGCAGTGTTATAGCCCTCGGATCCTACGAGCAGTACTTC,CSVIALGSYEQYF
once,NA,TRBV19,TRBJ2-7,TGTGCCAGTAGTTTCCAAGGGGAGAGCTACGAGCAGTACTTC,CASSFQGESYEQYF
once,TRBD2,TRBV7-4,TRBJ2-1,TGTGCCAGCAGCTTACCGACTAGCGCAAATAATGAGCAGTTCTTC,CASSLPTSANNEQFF
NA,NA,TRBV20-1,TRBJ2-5,TGCAGTGCTCAGGGGTCAGGGGATCGTCGGGAGACCCAGTACTTC,CSAQGSGDRRETQYF
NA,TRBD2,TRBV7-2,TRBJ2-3,TGTGCCAGCAGCCGCGGACTAGCGGGGGTAAATACGCAGTATTTT,CASSRGLAGVNTQYF
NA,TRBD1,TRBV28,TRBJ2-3,TGTGCCAGCAGTCGGGACAGAACCACAGATACGCAGTATTTT,CASSRDRTTDTQYF
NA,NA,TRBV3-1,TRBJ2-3,TGTGCCAGCAGCCAAGTCCAGGTGAGCACAGATACGCAGTATTTT,CASSQVQVSTDTQYF
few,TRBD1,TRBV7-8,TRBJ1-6,TGTGCCAGCAGCCCATGGGGACAGAGAGATTCACCCCTCCACTTT,CASSPWGQRDSPLHF
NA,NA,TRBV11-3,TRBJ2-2,TGTGCCAGCAGCCCCCTTTCCGGGGAGCTGTTTTTT,CASSPLSGELFF
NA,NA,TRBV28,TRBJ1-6,TGTGCCAGCCGTGGCGGTGGGGATGGCAATTCACCCCTCCACTTT,CASRGGGDGNSPLHF
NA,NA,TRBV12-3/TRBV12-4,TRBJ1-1,TGTGCCGGGGGGGTTGACAGAAACATGAACACTGAAGCTTTCTTT,CAGGVDRNMNTEAFF
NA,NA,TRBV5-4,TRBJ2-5,TGTGCCAGCAGCTCCCCGGCAGACCTACAAGAGACCCAGTACTTC,CASSSPADLQETQYF
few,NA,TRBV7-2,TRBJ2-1,TGTGCCAGCAGCGAGGACTCTTACAATGAGCAGTTCTTC,CASSEDSYNEQFF
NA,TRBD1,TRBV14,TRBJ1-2,TGTGCCAGCAGCCAAGGGCTTCGGAGGACAGGGTATGGCTACACCTTC,CASSQGLRRTGYGYTF
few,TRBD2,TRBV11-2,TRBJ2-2,TGTGCCAGCAGCCATAGCGGGTCGGCCGGGGAGCTGTTTTTT,CASSHSGSAGELFF
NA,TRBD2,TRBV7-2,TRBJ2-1,TGTGCCAGCAGCTTTTTTACTAGCGACTACAATGAGCAGTTCTTC,CASSFFTSDYNEQFF
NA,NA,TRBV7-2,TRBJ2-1,TGTGCCAGCAGCAGAGTTGGGGGTGAGCAGTTCTTC,CASSRVGGEQFF
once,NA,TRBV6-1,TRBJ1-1,TGTGCCAGCACGGAGAGGGGCTACACTGAAGCTTTCTTT,CASTERGYTEAFF
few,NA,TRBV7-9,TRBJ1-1,TGTGCCAGCAGCAGCAGACAGGCTTTCTCCGAAGCTTTCTTT,CASSSRQAFSEAFF
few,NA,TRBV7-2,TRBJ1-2,TGTGCCAGCAGCTTAAGATCCCCAGGAAACTATGGCTACACCTTC,CASSLRSPGNYGYTF
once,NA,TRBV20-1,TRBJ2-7,TGCAGTGCTAATCCCCGGGGGCAAATATACGAGCAGTACTTC,CSANPRGQIYEQYF
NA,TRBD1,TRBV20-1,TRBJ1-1,TGCAGGGGACAGGGAGTAGTGTGGAACACTGAAGCTTTCTTT,CRGQGVVWNTEAFF
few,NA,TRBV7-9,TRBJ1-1,TGTGCCAGCAGCGGGGAGGACAGCTTGAACACTGAAGCTTTCTTT,CASSGEDSLNTEAFF
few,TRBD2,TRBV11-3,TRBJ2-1,TGTGCCAGCAGCCCCCAGGGCCTAGCGGCCGATGAGCAGTTCTTC,CASSPQGLAADEQFF
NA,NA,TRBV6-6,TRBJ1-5,TGTGCCAGCAGTTACTCGGCCGGGGCCAGCAATCAGCCCCAGCATTTT,CASSYSAGASNQPQHF
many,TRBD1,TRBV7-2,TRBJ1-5,TGTGCCAGCAGCTTAATGGACAGGGGGAATCAGCCCCAGCATTTT,CASSLMDRGNQPQHF
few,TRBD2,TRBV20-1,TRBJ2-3,TGCAGTGCCGAACAGTCTAGCGGGAGGAGCACAGATACGCAGTATTTT,CSAEQSSGRSTDTQYF
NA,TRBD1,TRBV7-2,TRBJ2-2,TGTGCCAGCAGCTCCGGGACAGGCTTCACCGGGGAGCTGTTTTTT,CASSSGTGFTGELFF
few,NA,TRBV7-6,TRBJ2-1,TGTGCCAGCAGCTTAGAGGGGTGGACCTCAAGGCATGAGCAGTTCTTC,CASSLEGWTSRHEQFF
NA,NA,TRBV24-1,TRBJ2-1,TGTGCCACCAGTGATTGGGGGGGGCCCTACAATGAGCAGTTCTTC,CATSDWGGPYNEQFF
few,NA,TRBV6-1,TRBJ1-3,TGCGCGGCGGTGAGCTCTGGAAACACCATATATTTT,CAAVSSGNTIYF
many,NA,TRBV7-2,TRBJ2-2,TGTGCCAGCAGCGGCGCCCTCTTCAGGGACACCGGGGAGCTGTTTTTT,CASSGALFRDTGELFF
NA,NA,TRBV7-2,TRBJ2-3,TGTGCCAGCAGCTTACCACCGGTGGCAGATACGCAGTATTTT,CASSLPPVADTQYF
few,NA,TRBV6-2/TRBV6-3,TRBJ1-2,TGTGCCAGCAGTTTACTGAAGGGACGTGCTGACGGCTACACCTTC,CASSLLKGRADGYTF
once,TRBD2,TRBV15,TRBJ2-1,TGTGCCACCAGCAGAGGACTAGCGACCGGAGATGAGCAGTTCTTC,CATSRGLATGDEQFF
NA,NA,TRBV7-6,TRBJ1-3,TGTGCCAGCAGCCCCGTCGTAGGGGGAAACACCATATATTTT,CASSPVVGGNTIYF
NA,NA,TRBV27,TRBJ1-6,TGTGCCAGCAGTTCCCTCTCTTCGGATAATTCACCCCTCCACTTT,CASSSLSSDNSPLHF
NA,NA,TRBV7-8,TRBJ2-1,TGTGCCAGCAGCACCGAGTACCTTGAGCAGTTCTTC,CASSTEYLEQFF